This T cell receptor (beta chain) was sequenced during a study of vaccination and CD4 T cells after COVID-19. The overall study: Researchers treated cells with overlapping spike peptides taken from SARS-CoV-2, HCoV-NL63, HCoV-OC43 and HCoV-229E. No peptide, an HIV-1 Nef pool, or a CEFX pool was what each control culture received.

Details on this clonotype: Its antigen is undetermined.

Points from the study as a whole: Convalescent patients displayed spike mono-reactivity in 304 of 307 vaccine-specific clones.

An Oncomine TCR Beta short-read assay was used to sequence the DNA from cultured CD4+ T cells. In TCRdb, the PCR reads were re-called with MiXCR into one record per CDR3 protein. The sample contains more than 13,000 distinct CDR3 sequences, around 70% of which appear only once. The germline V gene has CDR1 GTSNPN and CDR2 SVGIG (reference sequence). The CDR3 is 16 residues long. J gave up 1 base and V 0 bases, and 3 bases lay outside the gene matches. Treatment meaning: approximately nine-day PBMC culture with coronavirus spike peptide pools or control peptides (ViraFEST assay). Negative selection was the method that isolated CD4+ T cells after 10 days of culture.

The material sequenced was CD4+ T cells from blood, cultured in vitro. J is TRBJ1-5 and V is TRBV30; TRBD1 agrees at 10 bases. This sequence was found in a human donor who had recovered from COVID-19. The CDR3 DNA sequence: TGTGCCTGGAGTGTGTGGGACAGGGGAAGCAATCAGCCCCAGCATTTT. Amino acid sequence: CAWSVWDRGSNQPQHF.